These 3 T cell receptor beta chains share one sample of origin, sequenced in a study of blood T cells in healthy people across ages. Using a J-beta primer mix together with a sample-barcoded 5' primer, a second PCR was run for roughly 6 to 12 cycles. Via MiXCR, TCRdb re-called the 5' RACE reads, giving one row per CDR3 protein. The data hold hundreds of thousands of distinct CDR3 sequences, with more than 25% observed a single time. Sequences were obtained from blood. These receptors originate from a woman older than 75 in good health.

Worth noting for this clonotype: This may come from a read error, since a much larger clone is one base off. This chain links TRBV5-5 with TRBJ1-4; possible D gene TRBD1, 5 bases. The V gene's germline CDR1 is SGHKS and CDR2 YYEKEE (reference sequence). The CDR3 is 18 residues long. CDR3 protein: CASSLALNRNLIGEKPFF. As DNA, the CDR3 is TGTGCCAGCAGCTTGGCCCTGAACAGGAACCTAATTGGCGAAAAACCGTTTTTT.

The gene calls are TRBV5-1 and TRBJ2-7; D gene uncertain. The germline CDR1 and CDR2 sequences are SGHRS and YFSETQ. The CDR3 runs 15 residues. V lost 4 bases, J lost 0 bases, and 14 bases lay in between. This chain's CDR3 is CASSAGDSSSYEQYF. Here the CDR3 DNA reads TGCGCCAGCAGCGCCGGAGACTCCAGCTCCTACGAGCAGTACTTC.

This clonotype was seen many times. In nucleotides, the CDR3 is TGTGCCACCAGCAGAGCTTCACAGGGGAGCTCTCCGTTCTTC. Amino acid sequence: CATSRASQGSSPFF. The chain links TRBV15 to TRBJ2-1; TRBD1 aligns across 7 bases. V shed 1 base, J shed 15 bases, and the junction held 12 bases outside the gene matches. The CDR3 extends over 14 amino acids. Germline V CDR1 and CDR2: LNHNV, YYDKDF (reference sequence).